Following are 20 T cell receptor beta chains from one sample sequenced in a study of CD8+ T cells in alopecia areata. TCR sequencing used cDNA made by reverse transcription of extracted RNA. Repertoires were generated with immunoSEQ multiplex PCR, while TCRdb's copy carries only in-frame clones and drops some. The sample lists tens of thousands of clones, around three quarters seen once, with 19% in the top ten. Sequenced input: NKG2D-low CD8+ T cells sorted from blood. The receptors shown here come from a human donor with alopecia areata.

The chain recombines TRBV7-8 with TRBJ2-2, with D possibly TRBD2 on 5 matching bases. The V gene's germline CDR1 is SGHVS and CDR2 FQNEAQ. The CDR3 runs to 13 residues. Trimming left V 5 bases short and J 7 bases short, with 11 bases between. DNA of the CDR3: TGTGCCAGCAGCCCCGCGGGTGGCGGGGAGCTGTTTTTT. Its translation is CASSPAGGGELFF.

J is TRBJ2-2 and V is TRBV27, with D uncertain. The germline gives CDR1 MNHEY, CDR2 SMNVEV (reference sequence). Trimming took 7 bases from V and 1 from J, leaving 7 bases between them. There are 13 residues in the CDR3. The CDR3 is CASKVLNTGELFF. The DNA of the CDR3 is TGTGCCAGCAAGGTGTTGAACACCGGGGAGCTGTTTTTT.

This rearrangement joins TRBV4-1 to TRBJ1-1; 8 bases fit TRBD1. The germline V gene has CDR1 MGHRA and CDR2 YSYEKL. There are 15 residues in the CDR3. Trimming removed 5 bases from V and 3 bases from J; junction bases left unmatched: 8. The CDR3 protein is CASSTRQGTYTEAFF. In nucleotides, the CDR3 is TGCGCCAGCAGCACCCGACAGGGGACCTACACTGAAGCTTTCTTT.

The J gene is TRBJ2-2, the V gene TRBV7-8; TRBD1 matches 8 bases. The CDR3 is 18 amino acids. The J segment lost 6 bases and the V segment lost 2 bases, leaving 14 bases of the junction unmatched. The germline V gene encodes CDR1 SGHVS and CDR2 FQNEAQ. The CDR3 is CASSLRFRTGKVAGELFF. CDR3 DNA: TGTGCCAGCAGCTTACGGTTCAGGACAGGGAAGGTGGCCGGGGAGCTGTTTTTT.

CDR3 nucleotide sequence: TGTGCCTGGAGCCAGGGTGTGGGCAATCAGCCCCAGCATTTT. This gives the protein CAWSQGVGNQPQHF. V and J are TRBV30 and TRBJ1-5, with D possibly matching TRBD1 (5 bases). The V gene's germline CDR1 is GTSNPN and CDR2 SVGIG (reference sequence). The germline V and J ends were trimmed by 3 bases and 2 bases, with 11 bases remaining between them. The CDR3 spans 14 residues.

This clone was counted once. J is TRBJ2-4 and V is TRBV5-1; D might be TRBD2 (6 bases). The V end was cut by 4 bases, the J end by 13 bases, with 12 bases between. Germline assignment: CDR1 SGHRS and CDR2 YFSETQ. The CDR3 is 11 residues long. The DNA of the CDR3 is TGCGCCAGCAGCCCGGGACTCTTCCAGTACTTC. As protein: CASSPGLFQYF.

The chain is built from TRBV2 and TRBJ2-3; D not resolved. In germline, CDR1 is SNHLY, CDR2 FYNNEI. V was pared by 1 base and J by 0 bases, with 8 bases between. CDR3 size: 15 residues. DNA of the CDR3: TGTGCCAGCAGTGAAGGTGTGGGGAGCACAGATACGCAGTATTTT. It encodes CASSEGVGSTDTQYF.

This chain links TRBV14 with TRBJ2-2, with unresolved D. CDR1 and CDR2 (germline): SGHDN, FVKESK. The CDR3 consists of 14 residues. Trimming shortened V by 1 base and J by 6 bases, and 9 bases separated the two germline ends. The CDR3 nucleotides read TGTGCCAGCAGCCAAGTAAGCCCTGCCGGGGAGCTGTTTTTT. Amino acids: CASSQVSPAGELFF.

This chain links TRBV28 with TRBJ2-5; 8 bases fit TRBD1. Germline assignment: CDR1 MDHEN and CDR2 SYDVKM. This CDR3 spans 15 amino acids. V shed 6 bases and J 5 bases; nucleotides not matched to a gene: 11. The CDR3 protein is CASSLQGEAFETQYF. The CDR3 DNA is TGTGCCAGCAGCCTACAGGGGGAGGCTTTCGAGACCCAGTACTTC.

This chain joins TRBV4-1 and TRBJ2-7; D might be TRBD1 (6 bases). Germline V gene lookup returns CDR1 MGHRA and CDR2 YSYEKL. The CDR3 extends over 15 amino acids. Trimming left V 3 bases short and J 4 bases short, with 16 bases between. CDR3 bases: TGCGCCAGCAGCCACCCGACAGGTTCGGGATACGAGCAGTACTTC. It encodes CASSHPTGSGYEQYF.

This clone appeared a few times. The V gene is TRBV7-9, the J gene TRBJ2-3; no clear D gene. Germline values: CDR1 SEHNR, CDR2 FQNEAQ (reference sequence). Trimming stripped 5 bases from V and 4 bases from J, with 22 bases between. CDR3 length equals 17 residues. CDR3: CASSHAIRFNLADTQYF. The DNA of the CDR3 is TGTGCCAGCAGCCACGCCATTAGGTTCAACCTGGCAGATACGCAGTATTTT.

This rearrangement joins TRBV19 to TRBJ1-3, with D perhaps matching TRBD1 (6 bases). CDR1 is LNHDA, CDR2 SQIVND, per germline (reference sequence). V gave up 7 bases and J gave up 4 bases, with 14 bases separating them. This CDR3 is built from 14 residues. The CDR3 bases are TGTGCCAGTACCGTCGGGACATTGGGAAACACCATATATTTT. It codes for CASTVGTLGNTIYF.

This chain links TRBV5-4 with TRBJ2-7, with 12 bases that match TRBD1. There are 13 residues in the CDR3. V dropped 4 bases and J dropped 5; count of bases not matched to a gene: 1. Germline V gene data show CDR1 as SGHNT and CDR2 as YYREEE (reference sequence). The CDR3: CASSGTGGDEQYF. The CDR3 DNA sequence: TGTGCCAGCAGCGGGACAGGGGGCGACGAGCAGTACTTC.

The CDR3 DNA sequence: TGCGCCACCTCCATCGGTAACGAGCAGTACTTC. This sequence encodes CATSIGNEQYF. The chain uses TRBV5-1 and TRBJ2-7; D is unclear. Germline lookup yields CDR1 SGHRS and CDR2 YFSETQ. This CDR3 comprises 11 residues. V dropped 9 bases and J dropped 5 bases, with 12 bases sitting between them.

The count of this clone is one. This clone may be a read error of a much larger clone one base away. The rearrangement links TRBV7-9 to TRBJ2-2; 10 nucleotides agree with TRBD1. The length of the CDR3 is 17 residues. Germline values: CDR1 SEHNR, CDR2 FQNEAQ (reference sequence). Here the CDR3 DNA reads TGTGCCAACAGCCCTCACCGACAGGGGGCGGCCGCCGGGGAGCTGTTTTTT. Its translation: CANSPHRQGAAAGELFF.

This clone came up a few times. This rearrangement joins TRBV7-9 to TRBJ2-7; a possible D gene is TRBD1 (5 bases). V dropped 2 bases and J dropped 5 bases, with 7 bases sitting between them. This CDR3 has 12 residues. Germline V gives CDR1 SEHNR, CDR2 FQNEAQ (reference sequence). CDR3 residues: CASSLSGNEQYF. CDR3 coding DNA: TGTGCCAGCAGCTTATCAGGGAACGAGCAGTACTTC.

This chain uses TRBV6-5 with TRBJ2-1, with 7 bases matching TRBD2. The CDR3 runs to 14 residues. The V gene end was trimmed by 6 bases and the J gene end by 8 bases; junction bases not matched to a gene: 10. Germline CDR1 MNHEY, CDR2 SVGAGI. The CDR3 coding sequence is TGTGCCAGCAGCCCGGGACTATCCCTACATGAGCAGTTCTTC. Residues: CASSPGLSLHEQFF.

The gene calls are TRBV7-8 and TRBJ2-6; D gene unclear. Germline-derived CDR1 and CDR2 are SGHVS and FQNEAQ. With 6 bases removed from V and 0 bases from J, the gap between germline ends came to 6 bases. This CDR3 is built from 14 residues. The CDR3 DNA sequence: TGTGCCAGCAGAGGAGTCTCTGGGGCCAACGTCCTGACTTTC. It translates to CASRGVSGANVLTF.

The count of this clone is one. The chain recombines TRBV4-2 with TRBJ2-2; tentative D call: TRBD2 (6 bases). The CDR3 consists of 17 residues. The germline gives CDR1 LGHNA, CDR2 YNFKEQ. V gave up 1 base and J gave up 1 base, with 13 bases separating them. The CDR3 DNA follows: TGTGCCAGCAGCCAAGGCCGGGGTAGCGGGAACACCGGGGAGCTGTTTTTT. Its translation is CASSQGRGSGNTGELFF.

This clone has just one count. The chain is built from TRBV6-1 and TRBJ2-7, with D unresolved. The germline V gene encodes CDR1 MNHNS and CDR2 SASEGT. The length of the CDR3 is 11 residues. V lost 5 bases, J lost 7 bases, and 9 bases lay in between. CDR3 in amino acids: CASSYGHEQYF. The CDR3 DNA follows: TGTGCCAGCAGTTACGGTCATGAGCAGTACTTC.